Listed here are 18 T cell receptor beta chains from one sample, sequenced in a study of blood T cell repertoires in COVID-19. Only in-frame clones appear in the TCRdb table, and some are missing; sequencing was by immunoSEQ multiplex PCR. Counted here are roughly 220,000 clones, 65% to 85% occurring once; the ten biggest clones make up 4.3%. Sequenced sample: PBMCs or T cells enriched from blood (not recorded which). These receptors were obtained from a man aged 25-45 years with acute COVID-19.

The J gene is TRBJ1-1, the V gene TRBV5-1; D not resolved. The CDR3 contains 15 residues. Trimming shortened V by 6 bases and J by 0 bases, and 15 bases separated the two germline ends. Germline CDR1 and CDR2: SGHRS and YFSETQ. This chain's CDR3 is CASTAAPFMNTEAFF. The CDR3 DNA reads as TGCGCCAGCACTGCGGCGCCCTTCATGAACACTGAAGCTTTCTTT.

J is TRBJ2-7 and V is TRBV29-1; D perhaps matches TRBD2 (5 bases). Germline V gene data show CDR1 as SQVTM and CDR2 as ANQGSEA. This CDR3 comprises 13 residues. The V end lost 4 bases, the J end lost 3 bases, and 13 bases lay between the germline ends. CDR3 nucleotide sequence: TGCAGCGTTGTCGGCACGGGATACTACGAGCAGTACTTC. Translated: CSVVGTGYYEQYF.

V is TRBV6-1 and J is TRBJ2-1; 9 bases match TRBD1. The CDR3 is 17 residues long. Germline CDR1 is MNHNS and CDR2 is SASEGT. Losses at the gene ends were 4 bases for V and 6 bases for J; bases not matched to a gene: 13. As DNA, the CDR3 is TGTGCCAGCAGTGGCCCTCGGAGCGGGACAGGGATCAATGAGCAGTTCTTC. Its protein is CASSGPRSGTGINEQFF.

V usage is TRBV28 and J usage is TRBJ2-7; 11 bases are shared with TRBD1. Germline loops: CDR1 MDHEN, CDR2 SYDVKM. This CDR3 is built from 14 residues. J lost 2 bases, V lost 11 bases, and 8 bases had no gene match. CDR3 sequence reads: CAAGGQGGAYEQYF. The CDR3 DNA follows: TGTGCCGCTGGGGGACAGGGGGGAGCCTACGAGCAGTACTTC.

The rearrangement joins TRBV7-9 to TRBJ2-7; weak D call: TRBD1 (7 bases). V lost 5 bases and J lost 4, with 18 bases in between. The CDR3 spans 15 residues. Per the germline V gene, CDR1 is SEHNR and CDR2 is FQNEAQ (reference sequence). In DNA, the CDR3 is TGTGCCAGCAGCGGAACGACAGGGACTTGGTACGAGCAGTACTTC. Translation gives CASSGTTGTWYEQYF.

V gene TRBV5-1 combines with J gene TRBJ1-3, with D perhaps TRBD1 (5 bases). Germline assignment: CDR1 SGHRS and CDR2 YFSETQ. V lost 0 bases, J lost 0 bases, and 10 bases lay in between. The CDR3 covers 16 residues. Written as DNA, the CDR3 is TGCGCCAGCAGCTTGGCCGGGGGGATCTCTGGAAACACCATATATTTT. It is translated as CASSLAGGISGNTIYF.

V gene TRBV7-9 combines with J gene TRBJ1-2, with 7 bases matching TRBD1. The CDR3 totals 14 residues. The junction had 6 bases not matched to a gene; V was cut back by 4 bases and J by 4 bases. Germline CDR1 reads SEHNR; CDR2 reads FQNEAQ (reference sequence). The CDR3 sequence: CASSSSTGSYGYTF. The CDR3 nucleotides read TGTGCCAGCAGCTCCTCGACAGGGAGCTATGGCTACACCTTC.

In regard to this clone: This may stem from a read error, because a much larger clone lies one nucleotide away. The chain joins TRBV5-4 to TRBJ1-1; tentative D call: TRBD1 (6 bases). The CDR3 consists of 15 residues. Germline CDR1 reads SGHNT; CDR2 reads YYREEE (reference sequence). CDR3 amino acids: CANSPWTESTTEAFF. DNA for the CDR3: TGTGCCAACAGCCCGTGGACAGAATCAACCACTGAAGCTTTCTTT.

This sequence joins TRBV12-3 or TRBV12-4 and TRBJ2-1; D gene unclear. This CDR3 spans 11 amino acids. Trimming removed 7 bases at V and 8 bases at J, with 9 bases between. The CDR3 coding sequence is TGTGCCAGCACGAACTCACATGAGCAGTTCTTC. It yields the protein CASTNSHEQFF.

The rearrangement uses TRBV12-2 and TRBJ2-4; the table names TRBD1, a call not compared with the DNA. TRBV12-2 corresponds to a pseudogene. This CDR3 comprises 14 residues. The chain's CDR3 is CASRLGTGVTIQYF. In nucleotides, the CDR3 is TGTGCAAGTCGCTTGGGGACAGGGGTTACCATTCAGTACTTC.

This clone was seen a handful of times. This rearrangement joins TRBV12-3 or TRBV12-4 to TRBJ2-2; TRBD2 might be the D (5 bases). The ends were cut back, 6 bases at V and 3 bases at J, with 5 bases in the middle. The length of the CDR3 is 12 residues. The CDR3 here is CASRRDTGELFF. The CDR3 region has the DNA TGTGCCAGCAGGCGGGACACCGGGGAGCTGTTTTTT.

This chain links TRBV28 with TRBJ1-2; D perhaps matches TRBD1 (5 bases). Germline CDR1 is MDHEN and CDR2 is SYDVKM. This CDR3 is built from 14 residues. Between the trimmed V and J ends, which lost 7 bases and 2 bases, there was a span of 14 bases. The CDR3 spells CASTEGRGNYGYTF. The CDR3 nucleotides are TGTGCCAGCACCGAGGGTCGGGGGAACTATGGCTACACCTTC.

The rearrangement links TRBV2 to TRBJ2-5, with 8 bases fitting TRBD2. Per germline, CDR1 SNHLY and CDR2 FYNNEI. This CDR3 has 15 residues. Germline trimming cut 2 bases from V and 3 bases from J; bases unmatched to any gene: 5. This chain's CDR3 is CASSERGLVEETQYF. DNA of the CDR3: TGTGCCAGCAGTGAAAGGGGACTAGTGGAAGAGACCCAGTACTTC.

V and J are TRBV5-4 and TRBJ2-5; 8 nucleotides agree with TRBD2. CDR1 is SGHNT and CDR2 is YYREEE in the germline V gene (reference sequence). This CDR3 region has 15 residues. Unmatched junction bases numbered 10, after V lost 4 bases and J lost 5 bases. The CDR3 here is CASSPVGRGAETQYF. The CDR3 bases are TGTGCCAGCAGCCCCGTGGGGCGGGGGGCGGAGACCCAGTACTTC. Using reference TRBV5-4 and TRBJ2-5 for the parts outside the CDR3, the full variable domain is ETGVTQSPTHLIKTRGQQVTLRCSSQSGHNTVSWYQQALGQGPQFIFQYYREEENGRGNFPPRFSGLQFPNYSSELNVNALELDDSALYLCASSPVGRGAETQYFGPGTRLLVL.

V is TRBV5-6 and J is TRBJ2-3; D may be TRBD2 (7 bases). The CDR3 is 15 residues long. Germline V lookup: CDR1 SGHDT, CDR2 YYEEEE. V lost 0 bases and J lost 6, with 14 bases in between. This chain's CDR3 is CASSLAEGGADTQYF. The CDR3 coding sequence is TGTGCCAGCAGCTTGGCAGAGGGGGGGGCGGATACGCAGTATTTT.

This clone was seen only once. V usage is TRBV11-2 and J usage is TRBJ1-1; D unresolved. V shed 0 bases and J shed 1 base, with 21 bases lying between them. This CDR3 has 19 residues. Germline CDR1 is SGHAT and CDR2 is FQNNGV. The CDR3 bases are TGTGCCAGCAGCTTAGATTCCCCTTCTTGGACGGGGAGGAACACTGAAGCTTTCTTT. Translated, it gives CASSLDSPSWTGRNTEAFF.

V and J are TRBV27 and TRBJ2-1, with 10 bases that match TRBD2. Germline V lookup: CDR1 MNHEY, CDR2 SMNVEV (reference sequence). V lost 2 bases and J lost 2; bases outside the gene matches: 6. This CDR3 has 17 amino acids. The CDR3 sequence: CASSLRSGGGAYNEQFF. In DNA form, the CDR3 reads TGTGCCAGCAGTTTACGGAGCGGGGGGGGAGCCTACAATGAGCAGTTCTTC.

The chain is built from TRBV25-1 and TRBJ1-1; tentative D call: TRBD1 (5 bases). Germline V CDR1 and CDR2: MGHDK, SYGVNS. CDR3 length: 17 amino acids. Trimming stripped 4 bases from V and 0 bases from J, with 18 bases between. The CDR3 sequence is CASSGRSNTGLNTEAFF. The CDR3 bases are TGTGCCAGCAGTGGGCGGTCTAATACAGGTTTGAACACTGAAGCTTTCTTT.